These 10 T cell receptor beta chains came from one sample sequenced in a study of shared clonotypes between healthy human individuals. Assay: immunoSEQ multiplex PCR; the TCRdb copy retains only in-frame clones and omits some. The sample has some 1 million clones, around 74% seen once; the top ten hold roughly 1.4%. Specimen: memory CD4+ T cells sorted from blood. Subset in this sample: CD45RA-negative fraction. These TCRs come from a man aged 18 to 30 in good health.

The genes are TRBV6-1 and TRBJ2-3, with D perhaps TRBD1 or TRBD2 (5 bases each). The germline gives CDR1 MNHNS, CDR2 SASEGT. There are 12 residues in the CDR3. Trimming pared 5 bases from V and 6 bases from J, leaving 9 bases between. Here the CDR3 reads CASSTEGDTQYF. CDR3 nucleotide sequence: TGTGCCAGCAGTACCGAGGGGGATACGCAGTATTTT.

The V call is TRBV5-1, the J call TRBJ2-3; 9 nucleotides match TRBD1. The CDR3 is 17 residues long. V trimming: 2 bases; J trimming: 4 bases; junction bases outside the gene matches: 11. In germline, CDR1 is SGHRS, CDR2 YFSETQ. The CDR3 coding sequence is TGCGCCAGCAGCTTACAGACAGGGGGGATCGCCGCAGATACGCAGTATTTT. Protein product: CASSLQTGGIAADTQYF.

The chain recombines TRBV6-5 with TRBJ1-4; the D is unclear. Trimming took 3 bases from V and 6 from J, leaving 8 bases between them. Germline values: CDR1 MNHEY, CDR2 SVGAGI. This CDR3 contains 13 residues. The CDR3 coding sequence is TGTGCCAGCAGTTATACAGCCTATGAAAAACTGTTTTTT. Its protein is CASSYTAYEKLFF.

V is TRBV7-6 and J is TRBJ2-7, with TRBD2 as a possible D gene (6 bases). The CDR3 sequence is 18 residues long. CDR1 is SGHVS, CDR2 FNYEAQ, per germline. Trimming pared 5 bases from V and 7 bases from J, leaving 30 bases between. In DNA, the CDR3 is TGTGCCAGCAGCCTCCACCAAGCCCAACAGGCCCTGGCGGGAGAGCAGTACTTC. Encoded protein: CASSLHQAQQALAGEQYF.

The chain couples TRBV7-3 to TRBJ2-2; D remains unclear. V was shortened by 5 bases and J by 6 bases, with 7 bases between the two germline ends. Germline V gene data show CDR1 as SGHTA and CDR2 as FQGTGA. The CDR3 length is 12 residues. CDR3 amino acids: CASSDSPGELFF. The CDR3 bases are TGTGCCAGCAGCGATTCCCCCGGGGAGCTGTTTTTT.

The J gene is TRBJ1-4, the V gene TRBV15, with D perhaps matching TRBD1 (6 bases). Trimming removed 3 bases at V and 10 bases at J, with 15 bases between. The CDR3 is 14 residues long. CDR1 LNHNV and CDR2 YYDKDF come from the germline V gene (reference sequence). Here the CDR3 DNA reads TGTGCCACCAGCAGTTTAACCGGGGGGGCAAAACTGTTTTTT. Protein: CATSSLTGGAKLFF.

This rearrangement joins TRBV5-5 to TRBJ1-2, with 9 bases lining up with TRBD1. Unmatched junction bases numbered 9, after V lost 4 bases and J lost 8 bases. CDR1 and CDR2 from the germline V gene are SGHKS and YYEKEE (reference sequence). The CDR3 sequence is 14 residues long. CDR3 amino acids: CASSPQTGGGGYTF. The CDR3 nucleotides read TGTGCCAGCAGCCCCCAGACAGGGGGGGGAGGCTACACCTTC.

The rearrangement uses TRBV7-9 and TRBJ1-2; the match to TRBD1 covers 9 bases. CDR3 length: 14 residues. V shed 3 bases, J shed 6 bases, and the junction held 5 bases outside the gene matches. CDR1 is SEHNR and CDR2 is FQNEAQ in the germline V gene (reference sequence). The CDR3 DNA reads TGTGCCAGCAGCTTCCACAGGGGGCGGGATGGCTACACCTTC. This sequence encodes CASSFHRGRDGYTF. Full variable domain (missing parts from reference TRBV7-9 and TRBJ1-2): DTGVSQNPRHKITKRGQNVTFRCDPISEHNRLYWYRQTLGQGPEFLTYFQNEAQLEKSRLLSDRFSAERPKGSFSTLEIQRTEQGDSAMYLCASSFHRGRDGYTFGSGTRLTVV.

This chain uses TRBV28 with TRBJ2-7, with D hard to call. CDR3 length: 15 residues. Germline V lookup: CDR1 MDHEN, CDR2 SYDVKM. Trimming removed 5 bases from V and 3 bases from J, with 17 bases in between. CDR3 protein: CASSKSRPSSYEQYF. The CDR3, as DNA: TGTGCCAGCAGTAAGTCGAGGCCTTCGAGCTACGAGCAGTACTTC.

In this sample, this clone turned up once. The chain employs TRBV11-3 and TRBJ2-1; 9 bases fit TRBD1. CDR1 and CDR2 (germline): SGHNT, YENEEA. The J segment lost 5 bases and the V segment lost 5 bases, leaving 7 bases of the junction unmatched. CDR3 length: 15 amino acids. CDR3 sequence: CASSNYGQGNNEQFF. In nucleotides, the CDR3 is TGTGCCAGCAGCAACTATGGACAGGGGAACAATGAGCAGTTCTTC.